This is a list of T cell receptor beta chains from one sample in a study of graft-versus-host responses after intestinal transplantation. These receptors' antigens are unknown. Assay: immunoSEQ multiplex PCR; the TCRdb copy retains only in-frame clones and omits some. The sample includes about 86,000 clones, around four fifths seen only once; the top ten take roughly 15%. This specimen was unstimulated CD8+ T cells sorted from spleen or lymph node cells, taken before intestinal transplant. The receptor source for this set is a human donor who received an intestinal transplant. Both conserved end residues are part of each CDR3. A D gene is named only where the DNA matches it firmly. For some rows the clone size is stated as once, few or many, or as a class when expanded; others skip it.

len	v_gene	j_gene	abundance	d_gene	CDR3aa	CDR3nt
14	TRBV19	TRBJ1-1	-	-	CASSMASTNTEAFF	TGTGCCAGTAGTATGGCGTCAACGAACACTGAAGCTTTCTTT
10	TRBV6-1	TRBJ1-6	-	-	CASNNSPLHF	TGTGCCAGCAACAATTCACCCCTCCACTTT
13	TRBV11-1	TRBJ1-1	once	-	CASSPPGRDEAFF	TGTGCCAGCAGCCCCCCCGGCAGGGATGAAGCTTTCTTT
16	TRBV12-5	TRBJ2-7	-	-	CASGLVGGPCHHEQYF	TGTGCTAGTGGTTTGGTAGGGGGGCCTTGTCACCACGAGCAGTACTTC
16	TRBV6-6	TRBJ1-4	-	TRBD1	CASRRTGGATNEKLFF	TGTGCCAGCAGACGCACAGGGGGCGCAACTAATGAAAAACTGTTTTTT
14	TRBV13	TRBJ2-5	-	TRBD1	CASSPEQGVETQYF	TGTGCCAGCAGCCCCGAACAGGGGGTAGAGACCCAGTACTTC
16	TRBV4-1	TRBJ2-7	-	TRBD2	CASSQESGSGVHEQYF	TGCGCCAGCAGCCAAGAGAGTGGTAGCGGGGTGCACGAGCAGTACTTC
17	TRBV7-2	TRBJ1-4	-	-	CASSLALTLVSNEKLFF	TGTGCCAGCAGCTTAGCTTTGACCTTGGTCTCCAATGAAAAACTGTTTTTT
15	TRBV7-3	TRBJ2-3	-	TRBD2	CASSLTSGYTDTQYF	TGTGCCAGCAGCTTGACTAGCGGATACACAGATACGCAGTATTTT
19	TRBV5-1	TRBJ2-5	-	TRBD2	CASSLGPGLAGTLQETQYF	TGCGCCAGCAGCTTGGGGCCGGGACTAGCGGGTACCCTCCAAGAGACCCAGTACTTC
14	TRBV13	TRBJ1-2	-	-	CASSNTGTINGYTF	TGTGCCAGCAGTAATACCGGGACAATCAACGGCTACACCTTC
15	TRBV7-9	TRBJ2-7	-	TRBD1	CASSLSGQLFYEQYF	TGTGCCAGCAGCTTGTCGGGACAGCTCTTCTACGAGCAGTACTTC
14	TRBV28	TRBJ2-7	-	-	CASSPRDGRGEQYF	TGTGCCAGCAGTCCTCGGGACGGCCGGGGGGAGCAGTACTTC
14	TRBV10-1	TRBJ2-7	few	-	CASSRGLVPYEQYF	TGCGCCAGCAGCCGGGGGCTAGTCCCCTACGAGCAGTACTTC
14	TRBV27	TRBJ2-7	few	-	CASSLRDGYYEQYF	TGTGCCAGCAGTTTACGGGACGGTTACTACGAGCAGTACTTC
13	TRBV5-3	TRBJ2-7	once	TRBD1	CARTGQGEGEQYF	TGTGCCAGAACCGGACAGGGGGAGGGCGAGCAGTACTTC
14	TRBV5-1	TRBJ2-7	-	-	CASSHGQIRDEQYF	TGCGCCAGCAGCCACGGACAGATCAGAGACGAGCAGTACTTC
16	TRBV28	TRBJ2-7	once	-	CASSSPLDSGSYEQYF	TGTGCCAGCAGTTCCCCCCTGGACAGTGGCTCCTACGAGCAGTACTTC
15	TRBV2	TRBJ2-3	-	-	CASSEKDFLTDTQYF	TGTGCCAGCAGTGAAAAGGACTTCCTAACAGATACGCAGTATTTT
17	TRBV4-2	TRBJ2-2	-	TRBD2	CASSQGLAGANTGELFF	TGTGCCAGCAGCCAAGGGCTAGCGGGAGCGAACACCGGGGAGCTGTTTTTT
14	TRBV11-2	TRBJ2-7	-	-	CASSPTVPVAEQYF	TGTGCCAGCAGCCCGACAGTCCCCGTCGCCGAGCAGTACTTC
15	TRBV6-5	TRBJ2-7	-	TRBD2	CASSPAGLEPYEQYF	TGTGCCAGCAGTCCCGCGGGACTAGAACCCTACGAGCAGTACTTC
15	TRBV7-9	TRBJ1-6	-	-	CASSLVWADNSPLHF	TGTGCCAGCAGCTTAGTCTGGGCGGATAATTCACCCCTCCACTTT
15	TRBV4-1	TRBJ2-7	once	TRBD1	CASSQPRDRPYEQYF	TGCGCCAGCAGCCAGCCCCGGGACAGGCCCTACGAGCAGTACTTT
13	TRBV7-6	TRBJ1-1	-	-	CASSRAGAAEAFF	TGTGCCAGCAGCCGCGCAGGGGCCGCTGAAGCTTTCTTT
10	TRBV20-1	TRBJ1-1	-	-	CSADHTEAFF	TGCAGTGCTGATCACACTGAAGCTTTCTTT
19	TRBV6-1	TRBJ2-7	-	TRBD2	CASSEAGLAGGKWGYEQYF	TGTGCCAGCAGTGAAGCTGGACTAGCGGGAGGGAAGTGGGGCTACGAGCAGTACTTC
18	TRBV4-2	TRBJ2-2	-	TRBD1	CASSQDGRGYPNTGELFF	TGTGCCAGCAGCCAAGACGGCAGGGGGTATCCGAACACCGGGGAGCTGTTTTTT
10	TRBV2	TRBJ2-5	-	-	CASIGETQYF	TGTGCCAGCATTGGGGAGACCCAGTACTTC
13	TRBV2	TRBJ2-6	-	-	CASSPSGANVLTF	TGTGCCAGCAGTCCCTCTGGGGCCAACGTCCTGACTTTC
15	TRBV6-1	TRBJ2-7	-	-	CASSSPRTAYVEQYF	TGTGCCAGCAGTTCCCCCAGGACAGCCTACGTTGAGCAGTACTTC
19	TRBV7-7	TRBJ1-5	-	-	CASSLAHSTAPYSNQPQHF	TGTGCCAGCAGCTTGGCCCACTCGACAGCTCCATATAGCAATCAGCCCCAGCATTTT
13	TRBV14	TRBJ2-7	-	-	CASSQLGNYEQYF	TGTGCCAGCAGCCAGCTGGGGAACTACGAGCAGTACTTC
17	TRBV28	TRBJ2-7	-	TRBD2	CASSRTTSGLTSYEQYF	TGTGCCAGCAGTCGTACGACTAGCGGGTTAACTTCCTACGAGCAGTACTTC
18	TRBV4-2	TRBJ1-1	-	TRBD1	CASSQDRGTGEMNTEAFF	TGTGCCAGCAGCCAAGATAGAGGGACAGGGGAGATGAACACTGAAGCTTTCTTT
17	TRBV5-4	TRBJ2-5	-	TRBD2	CASSLGLAGGRRETQYF	TGTGCCAGCAGCTTGGGACTAGCGGGGGGGAGGCGGGAGACCCAGTACTTC
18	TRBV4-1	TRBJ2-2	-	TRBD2	CASSQEVWSGRNTGELFF	TGCGCCAGCAGCCAAGAGGTATGGAGCGGGAGGAACACCGGGGAGCTGTTTTTT
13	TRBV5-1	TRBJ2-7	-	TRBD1	CASSSEDRVEQYF	TGCGCCAGCAGCTCGGAGGACAGGGTCGAGCAGTACTTC
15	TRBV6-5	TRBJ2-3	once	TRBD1	CASSYGTALTDTQYF	TGTGCCAGCAGTTACGGGACAGCCCTCACAGATACGCAGTATTTT
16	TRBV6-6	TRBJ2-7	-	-	CASSYGSLQTNDEQYF	TGTGCCAGCAGTTACGGGTCTCTGCAGACCAACGACGAGCAGTACTTC
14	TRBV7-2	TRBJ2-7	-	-	CASSLGGRWDEQYF	TGTGCCAGCAGCTTAGGGGGCCGTTGGGACGAGCAGTACTTC
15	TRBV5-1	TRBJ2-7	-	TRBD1	CASRIGQGQRYEQYF	TGCGCCAGCAGGATTGGACAGGGGCAACGATACGAGCAGTACTTC
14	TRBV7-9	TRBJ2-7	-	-	CASSPLGVGDEQYF	TGTGCCAGCAGCCCGCTGGGGGTTGGAGACGAGCAGTACTTC
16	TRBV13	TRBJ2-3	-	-	CASSLEWSSGTDTQYF	TGTGCCAGCAGCTTAGAATGGTCTAGCGGCACAGATACGCAGTATTTT
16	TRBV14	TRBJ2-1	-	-	CASSSRRAAGDNEQFF	TGTGCCAGCAGCAGTAGACGGGCGGCTGGCGACAATGAGCAGTTCTTC
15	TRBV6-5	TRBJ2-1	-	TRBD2	CASSYGLAGGGQQFF	TGTGCCAGCAGTTACGGACTAGCGGGAGGGGGGCAGCAGTTCTTC
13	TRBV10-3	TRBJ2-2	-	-	CATGRRLTGELFF	TGTGCCACGGGGCGACGACTCACCGGGGAGCTGTTTTTT